The clone carrying this T cell receptor beta chain has just a few counts. In the same sample, other DNA sequences code for this CDR3. The record originates from a study of beta chain features in type 1 diabetes. Sequencing targeted expressed TCRB transcripts, as all isolated RNA had been reverse transcribed. Here immunoSEQ multiplex PCR was the method, and the copy in TCRdb shows in-frame clones only, minus some. Here the sample spans some 250,000 clones, 27% being singletons. Sequences were obtained from central memory CD4+ T cells from blood. This receptor was taken from a man aged 25-45 years in good health.

The CDR3 is CSVGGQGGEQYF. Written as DNA, the CDR3 is TGCAGCGTTGGGGGACAGGGAGGCGAGCAGTACTTC. V is TRBV29-1 and J is TRBJ2-5; 9 nucleotides match TRBD1. Gene TRBJ2-7 matches the end of the DNA better, so the J call may be wrong. The CDR3 has 12 residues. Germline lookup yields CDR1 SQVTM and CDR2 ANQGSEA.